A single sample is the source of the 19 T cell receptor beta chains below, sequenced in a study of T cell responses to AZD1222 COVID-19 vaccine. TCRdb's copy holds only in-frame clones and misses some; the assay was immunoSEQ multiplex PCR. The table records about 120,000 clones, 85% to 90% of them present only once. The sequences come from peripheral blood, collected on day 0 of AZD1222 vaccination. These receptors were collected from an adult in good health.

This sequence joins TRBV5-1 and TRBJ2-7, with 7 bases matching TRBD1. The J segment lost 2 bases and the V segment lost 3 bases, leaving 5 bases of the junction unmatched. This CDR3 comprises 14 residues. Germline V gene sequence: CDR1 SGHRS, CDR2 YFSETQ. Here the CDR3 DNA reads TGCGCCAGCAGCTCCGACAGGGCCCCCTACGAGCAGTACTTC. This encodes CASSSDRAPYEQYF.

The gene calls are TRBV27 and TRBJ2-3; D tentatively fits TRBD1 or TRBD2 (5 bases each). The CDR3 length is 16 residues. The germline V gene has CDR1 MNHEY and CDR2 SMNVEV (reference sequence). Deletions cut 4 bases from V and 7 bases from J, with 21 bases between. CDR3 bases: TGTGCCAGCAGTTCCCTGGGACGCCATGGGCTCTATACGCAGTATTTT. Amino acids: CASSSLGRHGLYTQYF.

The CDR3 loop reads CASSLPGGNSYEQYF. The CDR3 DNA reads TGTGCCAGCAGTCTTCCGGGTGGGAACTCCTACGAGCAGTACTTC. The V gene is TRBV25-1, the J gene TRBJ2-7, with no clear D. The CDR3 covers 15 residues. Per germline, CDR1 MGHDK and CDR2 SYGVNS. With 5 bases removed from V and 0 bases from J, the gap between germline ends came to 14 bases.

The chain has TRBV5-6 and TRBJ1-1; tentative D call: TRBD1 (5 bases). Deletions cut 2 bases from V and 3 bases from J, with 17 bases between. CDR1 SGHDT and CDR2 YYEEEE come from the germline V gene. The CDR3 covers 16 residues. The CDR3 DNA sequence: TGTGCCAGCAGCTTTACTGAATGGGGCAGGGACACTGAAGCTTTCTTT. Translating gives CASSFTEWGRDTEAFF. Full variable domain (remainder filled in from reference TRBV5-6 and TRBJ1-1): DAGVTQSPTHLIKTRGQQVTLRCSPKSGHDTVSWYQQALGQGPQFIFQYYEEEERQRGNFPDRFSGHQFPNYSSELNVNALLLGDSALYLCASSFTEWGRDTEAFFGQGTRLTVV.

The rearrangement links TRBV15 to TRBJ2-2; D gene unclear. V lost 0 bases and J lost 6, with 8 bases in between. Germline assignment: CDR1 LNHNV and CDR2 YYDKDF (reference sequence). The CDR3 totals 14 residues. The CDR3: CATSRDWVAGELFF. The CDR3 region has the DNA TGTGCCACCAGCAGAGACTGGGTTGCCGGGGAGCTGTTTTTT.

This sequence joins TRBV27 and TRBJ1-6; TRBD1 is a possible D gene (6 bases). The CDR3 covers 14 residues. The V end was cut by 5 bases, the J end by 8 bases, with 13 bases between. Germline V gene data show CDR1 as MNHEY and CDR2 as SMNVEV (reference sequence). Here the CDR3 reads CASSAQGLYSPLHF. Written as DNA, the CDR3 is TGTGCCAGCAGTGCACAGGGTTTGTATTCACCCCTCCACTTT.

The V call is TRBV7-9, the J call TRBJ2-1, with 8 bases aligning to TRBD1. With V trimmed by 11 bases and J by 7 bases, 4 bases remained unmatched. CDR1 is SEHNR and CDR2 is FQNEAQ in the germline V gene (reference sequence). The CDR3 spans 11 residues. CDR3 nucleotide sequence: TGTGCCCCGGGACAGGATAATGAGCAGTTCTTC. Amino acid sequence: CAPGQDNEQFF.

V and J are TRBV30 and TRBJ2-6; D not resolved. V lost 4 bases, J lost 1 base, and 5 bases lay in between. The CDR3 totals 13 residues. The germline V gene has CDR1 GTSNPN and CDR2 SVGIG (reference sequence). This CDR3 is CAWTSSGANVLTF. In DNA form, the CDR3 reads TGTGCCTGGACTAGTTCTGGGGCCAACGTCCTGACTTTC.

This chain joins TRBV10-1 and TRBJ2-7; TRBD2 matches at 14 bases. Germline CDR1 and CDR2: WNHNN and SYGVQD (reference sequence). CDR3 length: 17 residues. Germline trimming cut 4 bases from V and 0 bases from J; bases unmatched to any gene: 5. The CDR3 protein is CASSGRLAGGSSYEQYF. CDR3 in DNA: TGCGCCAGCAGTGGGAGACTAGCGGGAGGGAGCTCCTACGAGCAGTACTTC.

The V gene is TRBV7-9, the J gene TRBJ1-5, with D possibly TRBD1 on 6 matching bases. Trimming pared 5 bases from V and 6 bases from J, leaving 8 bases between. CDR3 size: 12 residues. Looked up from germline, CDR1 is SEHNR and CDR2 is FQNEAQ (reference sequence). CDR3 in amino acids: CASSNRAQPQHF. In DNA form, the CDR3 reads TGTGCCAGCAGCAACAGGGCTCAGCCCCAGCATTTT.

V is TRBV7-9 and J is TRBJ2-5, with D possibly being TRBD2 (5 bases). The CDR3 length is 14 residues. Germline CDR1 and CDR2: SEHNR and FQNEAQ (reference sequence). The V and J ends lost 5 bases and 2 bases respectively, with 12 bases between them. DNA of the CDR3: TGTGCCAGCAGCCCCGGGCTAGCACAAGAGACCCAGTACTTC. Amino acids: CASSPGLAQETQYF.

V and J are TRBV7-2 and TRBJ1-4; 10 nucleotides match TRBD1. Trimming removed 5 bases from V and 6 bases from J; junction bases left unmatched: 6. The CDR3 covers 15 residues. Germline-derived CDR1 and CDR2 are SGHTA and FQGNSA. This CDR3 reads CASSPRQGADEKLFF. The CDR3, as DNA: TGTGCCAGCAGCCCTCGACAGGGGGCTGATGAAAAACTGTTTTTT. The full variable domain, rest sourced from reference TRBV7-2 and TRBJ1-4, is GAGVSQSPSNKVTEKGKDVELRCDPISGHTALYWYRQSLGQGLEFLIYFQGNSAPDKSGLPSDRFSAERTGGSVSTLTIQRTQQEDSAVYLCASSPRQGADEKLFFGSGTQLSVL.

This chain uses TRBV5-4 with TRBJ2-7; TRBD2 matches at 11 bases. The trim removed 3 bases at V and 2 bases at J, leaving 7 bases unmatched. Germline values: CDR1 SGHNT, CDR2 YYREEE (reference sequence). The CDR3 length is 16 residues. CDR3 nucleotides: TGTGCCAGCAGCTCGGGGGGGACTAGCGGAACCTACGAGCAGTACTTC. Protein: CASSSGGTSGTYEQYF.

The V call is TRBV10-3, the J call TRBJ1-3; 11 bases map to TRBD1. Germline V gives CDR1 ENHRY, CDR2 SYGVKD. The junction had 0 bases not matched to a gene; V was cut back by 6 bases and J by 2 bases. The CDR3 length is 14 residues. CDR3 loop: CAIRDRGPGNTIYF. For the CDR3, the DNA is TGTGCCATCAGGGACAGGGGGCCTGGAAACACCATATATTTT.

J is TRBJ2-7 and V is TRBV6-5; D could derive from TRBD1 or TRBD2 (5 bases each). Between the trimmed V and J ends, which lost 7 bases and 2 bases, there was a span of 12 bases. The germline gives CDR1 MNHEY, CDR2 SVGAGI. CDR3 length: 13 residues. The CDR3 region is CASMGRQTYEQYF. DNA for the CDR3: TGTGCCAGCATGGGGAGACAGACCTACGAGCAGTACTTC.

The rearrangement joins TRBV5-1 to TRBJ1-4; 9 bases agree with TRBD1. V trimming: 0 bases; J trimming: 8 bases; junction bases outside the gene matches: 2. The CDR3 spans 14 residues. CDR1 is SGHRS, CDR2 YFSETQ, per germline. The CDR3 sequence is CASSLAGQGEKLFF. CDR3 in DNA: TGCGCCAGCAGCTTGGCGGGACAGGGAGAAAAACTGTTTTTT.

Concerning this clone itself: The same CDR3 can be traced to other DNA sequences in this sample. V is TRBV7-2 and J is TRBJ2-1; 9 bases match TRBD2. Trimming took 2 bases from V and 5 from J; bases not matched to a gene: 4. The CDR3 is 15 amino acids. In germline, CDR1 is SGHTA, CDR2 FQGNSA. CDR3 DNA sequence: TGTGCCAGCAGCTTAACTAGCGGGCGGCACAATGAGCAGTTCTTC. Its translation: CASSLTSGRHNEQFF. The full variable domain, rest sourced from reference TRBV7-2 and TRBJ2-1, is GAGVSQSPSNKVTEKGKDVELRCDPISGHTALYWYRQSLGQGLEFLIYFQGNSAPDKSGLPSDRFSAERTGGSVSTLTIQRTQQEDSAVYLCASSLTSGRHNEQFFGPGTRLTVL.

This chain joins TRBV3-1 (or the pseudogene TRBV3-2) and TRBJ1-3; maybe TRBD1 (5 bases). The CDR3 loop spans 14 amino acids. V shed 3 bases and J shed 3 bases, with 9 bases lying between them. Germline CDR1 and CDR2: LGHDT and YNNKEL (reference sequence). The CDR3 bases are TGTGCCAGCAGCCAGTTAGGGGATGGAAACACCATATATTTT. This sequence encodes CASSQLGDGNTIYF.

J is TRBJ1-1 and V is TRBV19, with D possibly being TRBD1 (5 bases). Looked up from germline, CDR1 is LNHDA and CDR2 is SQIVND (reference sequence). The CDR3 extends over 14 amino acids. Trimming removed 1 base at V and 7 bases at J, with 13 bases between. CDR3 residues: CASSIGRQSYEAFF. The CDR3 nucleotides read TGTGCCAGTAGTATAGGTAGACAGAGCTATGAAGCTTTCTTT.